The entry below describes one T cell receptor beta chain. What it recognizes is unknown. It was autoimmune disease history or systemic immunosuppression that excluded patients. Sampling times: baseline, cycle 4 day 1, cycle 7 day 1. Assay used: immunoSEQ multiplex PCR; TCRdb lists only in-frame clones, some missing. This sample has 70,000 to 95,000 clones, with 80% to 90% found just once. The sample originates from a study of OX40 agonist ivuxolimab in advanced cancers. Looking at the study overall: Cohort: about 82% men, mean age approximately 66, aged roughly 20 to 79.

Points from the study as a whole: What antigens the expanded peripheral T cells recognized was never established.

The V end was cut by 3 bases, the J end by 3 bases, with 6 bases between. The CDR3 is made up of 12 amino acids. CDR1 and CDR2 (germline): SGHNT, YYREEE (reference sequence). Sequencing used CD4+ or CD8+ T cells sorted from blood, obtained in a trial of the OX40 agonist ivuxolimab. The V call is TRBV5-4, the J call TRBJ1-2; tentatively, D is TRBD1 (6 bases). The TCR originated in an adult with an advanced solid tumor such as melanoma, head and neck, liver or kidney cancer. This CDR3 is CASSYRDYGYTF. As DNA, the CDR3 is TGTGCCAGCAGCTACAGGGACTATGGCTACACCTTC. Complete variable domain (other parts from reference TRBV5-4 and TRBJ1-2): ETGVTQSPTHLIKTRGQQVTLRCSSQSGHNTVSWYQQALGQGPQFIFQYYREEENGRGNFPPRFSGLQFPNYSSELNVNALELDDSALYLCASSYRDYGYTFGSGTRLTVV.